The 30 T cell receptor beta chains listed next were all sequenced from one sample in a study of cytomegalovirus exposure and HLA in healthy donors. Primers for the PCR totalled 60 Vbeta and 13 Jbeta. Generated by immunoSEQ multiplex PCR, the TCRdb table keeps only in-frame clones and is missing some. The sample has 130,000 to 150,000 clones; around three quarters are singletons. Sequencing was performed on PBMCs. All receptors derive from a man aged 35-49 years in good health and CMV-seropositive.

This clone is a singleton in its sample. The rearrangement uses TRBV7-2 and TRBJ2-7; D possibly corresponds to TRBD1 (5 bases). The germline CDR1 and CDR2 sequences are SGHTA and FQGNSA. The CDR3 loop spans 13 amino acids. Trimming removed 3 bases at V and 4 bases at J, with 10 bases between. The CDR3 sequence: CASSFDRRYEQYF. The CDR3 coding sequence is TGTGCCAGCAGCTTCGACAGACGATACGAGCAGTACTTC.

This CDR3 reads CASSLDNYPQGQGQYQETQYF. CDR3 sequence (DNA): TGTGCCAGCAGCTTAGACAATTACCCCCAGGGACAAGGCCAGTACCAAGAGACCCAGTACTTC. The gene calls are TRBV7-6 and TRBJ2-5; weak D call: TRBD1 (6 bases). The V and J ends lost 1 base and 0 bases respectively, with 27 bases between them. The CDR3 sequence is 21 residues long. Germline V CDR1 and CDR2: SGHVS, FNYEAQ.

This clone has more than one count but fewer than ten. The rearrangement joins TRBV11-2 to TRBJ2-1; D may be TRBD2 (5 bases). V gave up 1 base and J gave up 6 bases, with 16 bases separating them. The germline V gene encodes CDR1 SGHAT and CDR2 FQNNGV. The CDR3 covers 16 residues. For the CDR3, the DNA is TGTGCCAGCAGCTTAGGCGGCGGGCTCGGTCCCAATGAGCAGTTCTTC. Its translation is CASSLGGGLGPNEQFF.

The J gene is TRBJ2-7, the V gene TRBV7-6; 8 bases agree with TRBD1. J lost 1 base, V lost 5 bases, and 7 bases had no gene match. The V gene's germline CDR1 is SGHVS and CDR2 FNYEAQ. This CDR3 contains 15 residues. The CDR3 nucleotides read TGTGCCAGCAGCAACGGGACAGGTGGTTCCTACGAGCAGTACTTC. It encodes CASSNGTGGSYEQYF.

The genes are TRBV6-5 and TRBJ1-1, with D possibly TRBD1 on 5 matching bases. Trimming stripped 6 bases from V and 4 bases from J, with 12 bases between. From germline, CDR1 is MNHEY and CDR2 SVGAGI. The CDR3 extends over 13 amino acids. DNA of the CDR3: TGTGCCAGCAGAAACCCGACAGCCACTGAAGCTTTCTTT. The encoded protein is CASRNPTATEAFF.

The chain uses TRBV5-1 and TRBJ2-3, with D possibly being TRBD1 (6 bases). Trimming took 2 bases from V and 1 from J, leaving 11 bases between them. Germline-derived CDR1 and CDR2 are SGHRS and YFSETQ. The CDR3 runs to 15 residues. The DNA for the CDR3 is TGCGCCAGCAGCTTTGGGGGCGCCCGCACAGATACGCAGTATTTT. Translated: CASSFGGARTDTQYF.

This chain uses TRBV27 with TRBJ2-2; D might be TRBD2 (6 bases). CDR3 length: 17 amino acids. Germline CDR1 is MNHEY and CDR2 is SMNVEV (reference sequence). Trimming took off 2 bases at V and 1 base at J, with 14 bases between the two ends. CDR3 loop: CASSLRVRDGNTGELFF. The CDR3 nucleotides read TGTGCCAGCAGTTTAAGAGTGCGGGACGGGAACACCGGGGAGCTGTTTTTT.

The chain recombines TRBV5-1 with TRBJ2-3; D is undetermined. Trimming removed 2 bases from V and 8 bases from J, with 9 bases in between. Looked up from germline, CDR1 is SGHRS and CDR2 is YFSETQ. CDR3 length: 12 amino acids. This CDR3 reads CASSLGTGTQYF. CDR3 sequence (DNA): TGCGCCAGCAGCTTAGGCACGGGTACGCAGTATTTT.

This chain links TRBV7-2 with TRBJ1-5; the match to TRBD1 covers 7 bases. Germline V gene lookup returns CDR1 SGHTA and CDR2 FQGNSA. The length of the CDR3 is 15 residues. V shed 3 bases, J shed 6 bases, and the junction held 8 bases outside the gene matches. CDR3 sequence: CASSLNRGGGQPQHF. The CDR3 DNA reads as TGTGCCAGCAGCTTGAACAGGGGTGGGGGTCAGCCCCAGCATTTT.

This clone was seen only a few times. The J gene is TRBJ1-4, the V gene TRBV4-1; D is ambiguous. V lost 1 base to trimming and J lost 0 bases, with 9 bases between them. Per germline, CDR1 MGHRA and CDR2 YSYEKL. This CDR3 has 16 residues. The CDR3 nucleotides are TGCGCCAGCAGCCAAGCCGGGAGCGCAACTAATGAAAAACTGTTTTTT. This encodes CASSQAGSATNEKLFF.

This chain uses TRBV5-8 with TRBJ2-7; 11 bases are a match to TRBD2. The germline gives CDR1 SGHTS, CDR2 YDEGEE. The CDR3 is 14 residues long. The ends lost 4 bases at V and 3 bases at J; junction bases unmatched: 3. CDR3 protein: CASSVGLAGYEQYF. The CDR3 nucleotides read TGTGCCAGCAGCGTCGGACTAGCGGGCTACGAGCAGTACTTC.

V usage is TRBV6-1 and J usage is TRBJ1-1, with D unclear. CDR1 is MNHNS, CDR2 SASEGT, per germline. The CDR3 spans 11 residues. V lost 4 bases, J lost 13 bases, and 13 bases lay in between. The CDR3 loop is CASSGLTVLFF. CDR3 DNA sequence: TGTGCCAGCAGTGGATTAACAGTCCTTTTCTTT.

The chain couples TRBV2 to TRBJ2-5, with no clear D. The CDR3 runs to 11 residues. V lost 5 bases and J 5 bases, leaving 6 bases between the germline ends. Germline V CDR1 and CDR2: SNHLY, FYNNEI. The CDR3 nucleotides are TGTGCCAGCAGTCCGTCGGAGACCCAGTACTTC. Protein: CASSPSETQYF. Using reference TRBV2 and TRBJ2-5 for the parts outside the CDR3, the full variable domain is EPEVTQTPSHQVTQMGQEVILRCVPISNHLYFYWYRQILGQKVEFLVSFYNNEISEKSEIFDDQFSVERPDGSNFTLKIRSTKLEDSAMYFCASSPSETQYFGPGTRLLVL.

The J gene is TRBJ1-1, the V gene TRBV5-6; unclear D gene. V lost 0 bases, J lost 6 bases, and 12 bases lay in between. The CDR3 extends over 14 amino acids. Germline assignment: CDR1 SGHDT and CDR2 YYEEEE. The CDR3 loop is CASSLVAIPPEAFF. The CDR3 DNA sequence: TGTGCCAGCAGCTTGGTAGCCATTCCTCCTGAAGCTTTCTTT.

The J gene is TRBJ1-3, the V gene TRBV4-1; D remains ambiguous. This CDR3 comprises 16 residues. The V and J ends lost 2 bases and 2 bases respectively, with 13 bases between them. Germline CDR1 MGHRA, CDR2 YSYEKL. The CDR3 loop is CASSQFAREAGNTIYF. DNA of the CDR3: TGCGCCAGCAGCCAATTTGCCCGAGAAGCTGGAAACACCATATATTTT.

In its sample, this clone was seen a few times. This chain links TRBV18 with TRBJ1-4, with 8 nucleotides matching TRBD1. Germline loops: CDR1 KGHSH, CDR2 LQKENI. V shed 3 bases and J 13 bases; nucleotides not matched to a gene: 10. This CDR3 contains 14 residues. CDR3 nucleotide sequence: TGTGCCAGCTCACCGGAAATAAAAGGGACAGGACTGTTTTTT. It yields the protein CASSPEIKGTGLFF. The whole variable domain, filled in from reference TRBV18 and TRBJ1-4, reads NAGVMQNPRHLVRRRGQEARLRCSPMKGHSHVYWYRQLPEEGLKFMVYLQKENIIDESGMPKERFSAEFPKEGPSILRIQQVVRGDSAAYFCASSPEIKGTGLFFGSGTQLSVL.

J is TRBJ1-1 and V is TRBV19; weak D call: TRBD1 (5 bases). Germline values: CDR1 LNHDA, CDR2 SQIVND (reference sequence). This CDR3 is 13 amino acids long. The V gene lost 3 bases and the J gene lost 3 bases, with 8 bases spanning the gap. CDR3 protein: CASSMVGDTEAFF. The CDR3 DNA follows: TGTGCCAGTAGTATGGTAGGGGACACTGAAGCTTTCTTT.

CDR3 amino acids: CAISVSGGGAIEQFF. The CDR3 DNA follows: TGTGCCATCAGTGTTAGTGGCGGGGGGGCCATTGAGCAGTTCTTC. V is TRBV10-3 and J is TRBJ2-1; 9 bases align to TRBD2. Germline V gene sequence: CDR1 ENHRY, CDR2 SYGVKD. V trimming: 4 bases; J trimming: 9 bases; junction bases outside the gene matches: 10. The CDR3 runs to 15 residues.

This clone was picked up one time. The gene calls are TRBV7-8 and TRBJ2-1, with TRBD2 matching over 10 bases. V gave up 4 bases and J gave up 4 bases; unmatched junction bases: 7. Germline CDR1 reads SGHVS; CDR2 reads FQNEAQ. CDR3 length equals 16 residues. The CDR3 DNA sequence: TGTGCCAGCAGCTCTTCCCTTAGCGGGAGGTACAATGAGCAGTTCTTC. Amino acid sequence: CASSSSLSGRYNEQFF. Full variable domain (outside the CDR3, taken from reference TRBV7-8 and TRBJ2-1): GAGVSQSPRYKVAKRGQDVALRCDPISGHVSLFWYQQALGQGPEFLTYFQNEAQLDKSGLPSDRFFAERPEGSVSTLKIQRTQQEDSAVYLCASSSSLSGRYNEQFFGPGTRLTVL.

This chain links TRBV28 with TRBJ1-5, with a tentative D call TRBD1 (6 bases). CDR1 and CDR2 from the germline V gene are MDHEN and SYDVKM. V lost 4 bases to trimming and J lost 0 bases, with 10 bases between them. The CDR3 covers 15 residues. The DNA for the CDR3 is TGTGCCAGCAGTTGGACAGCTCGTAGCAATCAGCCCCAGCATTTT. Its protein is CASSWTARSNQPQHF.

This clone occurred a few times. V is TRBV7-8 and J is TRBJ2-7, with a tentative D call TRBD2 (6 bases). Trimming took 2 bases from V and 0 from J, leaving 11 bases between them. Germline lookup yields CDR1 SGHVS and CDR2 FQNEAQ. This CDR3 is built from 15 residues. The CDR3 DNA reads as TGTGCCAGCAGCTTACAGGGAGGAAGCTCCTACGAGCAGTACTTC. This sequence encodes CASSLQGGSSYEQYF.

The gene calls are TRBV6-1 and TRBJ1-5; D unclear. Germline CDR1 is MNHNS and CDR2 is SASEGT. V was trimmed by 6 bases and J by 10 bases, leaving 13 bases between them. CDR3 length: 12 residues. CDR3 region: CASSLGGGPQHF. The CDR3 DNA sequence: TGTGCCAGCAGCCTCGGAGGCGGACCCCAGCATTTT.

The chain is built from TRBV14 and TRBJ2-1; 10 bases fit TRBD2. Germline CDR1 SGHDN, CDR2 FVKESK. The CDR3 has 19 amino acids. J was trimmed by 2 bases and V by 1 base; bases with no gene match: 11. The CDR3 region has the DNA TGTGCCAGCAGCCAAGTGCAAGCGGGAGGGCTCGTAGCCTACAATGAGCAGTTCTTC. As protein: CASSQVQAGGLVAYNEQFF.

The chain combines TRBV10-3 with TRBJ1-1; maybe TRBD1 (5 bases). V lost 0 bases and J 5 bases, leaving 10 bases between the germline ends. CDR1 is ENHRY, CDR2 SYGVKD, per germline. This CDR3 is built from 14 residues. The CDR3 is CAISESQGVTEAFF. The DNA of the CDR3 is TGTGCCATCAGTGAGTCGCAGGGTGTGACTGAAGCTTTCTTT.

The chain carries TRBV7-3 and TRBJ1-1; 8 bases map to TRBD1. Trimming cost V 6 bases and J 1 base; bases outside gene matches: 4. Germline values: CDR1 SGHTA, CDR2 FQGTGA. CDR3 length: 14 amino acids. The CDR3 reads CASRAGQGNTEAFF. CDR3 in DNA: TGTGCCAGCAGGGCCGGACAGGGGAACACTGAAGCTTTCTTT.

This sequence joins TRBV5-4 and TRBJ2-3; TRBD1 matches at 12 bases. The trim removed 4 bases at V and 5 bases at J, leaving 8 bases unmatched. The length of the CDR3 is 16 residues. Germline CDR1 and CDR2: SGHNT and YYREEE (reference sequence). The CDR3 loop is CASSRTGTGGLDTQYF. CDR3 in DNA: TGTGCCAGCAGCCGCACTGGGACAGGGGGCTTAGATACGCAGTATTTT.

The rearrangement uses TRBV7-9 and TRBJ2-2, with 11 bases matching TRBD2. V was clipped by 2 bases and J by 5 bases; unmatched bases: 4. This CDR3 is 16 amino acids long. The germline V gene has CDR1 SEHNR and CDR2 FQNEAQ (reference sequence). The CDR3 DNA reads as TGTGCCAGCAGCTTAAGGCTAGCGGGAGGAACCGGGGAGCTGTTTTTT. This codes for CASSLRLAGGTGELFF. The full variable domain, rest sourced from reference TRBV7-9 and TRBJ2-2, is DTGVSQNPRHKITKRGQNVTFRCDPISEHNRLYWYRQTLGQGPEFLTYFQNEAQLEKSRLLSDRFSAERPKGSFSTLEIQRTEQGDSAMYLCASSLRLAGGTGELFFGEGSRLTVL.

V gene TRBV5-1 combines with J gene TRBJ2-6; 7 nucleotides align to TRBD1. The CDR3 has 17 residues. The junction had 9 bases not matched to a gene; V was cut back by 4 bases and J by 2 bases. The germline V gene encodes CDR1 SGHRS and CDR2 YFSETQ. In DNA form, the CDR3 reads TGCGCCAGCAGCCGACAGGGCTCCCGGACTGGGGCCAACGTCCTGACTTTC. Amino acid sequence: CASSRQGSRTGANVLTF. The variable domain in full, with the rest retrieved from reference TRBV5-1 and TRBJ2-6, is KAGVTQTPRYLIKTRGQQVTLSCSPISGHRSVSWYQQTPGQGLQFLFEYFSETQRNKGNFPGRFSGRQFSNSRSEMNVSTLELGDSALYLCASSRQGSRTGANVLTFGAGSRLTVL.

This clone was counted only a few times. The CDR3 region is CASSLSPGRYEQYF. The CDR3 region has the DNA TGTGCCAGCAGCCTAAGCCCAGGGCGCTACGAGCAGTACTTC. The J gene is TRBJ2-7, the V gene TRBV2; TRBD1 is a possible D gene (5 bases). CDR3 length: 14 residues. The V end lost 6 bases, the J end lost 3 bases, and 15 bases lay between the germline ends. Germline CDR1 SNHLY, CDR2 FYNNEI.

The J gene is TRBJ1-1, the V gene TRBV7-2, with D hard to call. V dropped 1 base and J dropped 1 base, with 7 bases sitting between them. The CDR3 is made up of 14 amino acids. In germline, CDR1 is SGHTA, CDR2 FQGNSA. The CDR3: CASSLGRQNTEAFF. The CDR3 DNA is TGTGCCAGCAGCTTAGGTCGACAGAACACTGAAGCTTTCTTT.